The rows below give T cell receptor beta chains drawn from one sample of a study of radiotherapy plus CTLA-4 blockade in lung cancer. TCRdb's copy holds only in-frame clones and misses some; the assay was immunoSEQ multiplex PCR. Among around 80,000 clones listed, roughly 74% were seen once. The starting material was peripheral blood, obtained from a patient treated with radiotherapy plus ipilimumab. These receptors were collected from a human donor with non-small cell lung cancer whose response to radiotherapy plus ipilimumab could not be evaluated. Each CDR3 is given with its conserved first and last residue. D genes are given only for firm matches. A clone size is listed for some rows: how often the clone was seen (once, few, many), or a class if it is expanded.

TRBV6-5	.	.	TRBJ2-1	TGTGCCAGCAGCCTTCTGGACAGCTCCTACAATGAGCAGTTCTTC	CASSLLDSSYNEQFF
TRBV19	.	.	TRBJ2-7	TGTGCCAGTAGTATCTACAACACGGGATCCTCGGCCTACGAGCAGTACTTC	CASSIYNTGSSAYEQYF
TRBV4-1	.	.	TRBJ2-1	TGCGCCAGCAGCCAAGACTACCTCAATGAGCAGTTCTTC	CASSQDYLNEQFF
TRBV5-1	TRBD1	once	TRBJ2-7	TGCGCCAGCAGCTTGGCCGGGACAGACCTCTACGAGCAGTACTTC	CASSLAGTDLYEQYF
TRBV28	TRBD1	.	TRBJ1-2	TGTGCCAGCAGTTCCACCGGGACAGGGGACTATGGCTACACCTTC	CASSSTGTGDYGYTF
TRBV6-5	.	.	TRBJ2-5	TGTGCCAGCAGTTACTCGGGGCAGCTGTACCAAGAGACCCAGTACTTC	CASSYSGQLYQETQYF
TRBV5-6	.	.	TRBJ1-2	TGTGCCAGCAGCTTGGGACAGGGCTACACCTTC	CASSLGQGYTF
TRBV19	TRBD2	few	TRBJ2-1	TGTGCCAGTAGTCAAGTGTCTAGCGGGGCCGACTACAATGAGCAGTTCTTC	CASSQVSSGADYNEQFF
TRBV9	TRBD2	.	TRBJ2-7	TGTGCCAGCAGCGTCTCTAGCGGGAGGGTGGAGCAGTACTTC	CASSVSSGRVEQYF
TRBV12-5	TRBD1	few	TRBJ2-7	TGTGCTAGTGGAGGTACAGGGGCTCTGTACGAGCAGTACTTC	CASGGTGALYEQYF
TRBV29-1	.	.	TRBJ1-4	TGCAGCGTCCGACAGGCGATGGAAAAACTGTTTTTT	CSVRQAMEKLFF
TRBV29-1	TRBD2	.	TRBJ2-7	TGCAGCGCGGCCCCTAGCGGGAGAGGCTACGAGCAGTACTTC	CSAAPSGRGYEQYF
TRBV2	TRBD1	once	TRBJ2-3	TGTGCCAGCAGTGTTTGGACAGGATACACAGATACGCAGTATTTT	CASSVWTGYTDTQYF
TRBV9	TRBD2	.	TRBJ2-2	TGTGCCAGCACCCCAGGACTAGCGGCCGGGGAGCTGTTTTTT	CASTPGLAAGELFF
TRBV5-1	TRBD1	.	TRBJ1-1	TGCGCCAGCAGAAATCCGGGACAGGGGAACACTGAAGCTTTCTTT	CASRNPGQGNTEAFF
TRBV30	TRBD1	.	TRBJ1-5	TGTGCCTGGAGTGCCGCCGGGGGACAGATCTATAGCAATCAGCCCCAGCATTTT	CAWSAAGGQIYSNQPQHF
TRBV6-1	.	.	TRBJ2-2	TGTGCCAGCAGTGCCTACAGGGAGACCACCGGGGAGCTGTTTTTT	CASSAYRETTGELFF
TRBV4-1	TRBD2	.	TRBJ2-1	TGCGCCAGCAGCCAGTTGGGAGATAGCGGGATCGATGAGCAGTTCTTC	CASSQLGDSGIDEQFF
TRBV11-1	.	.	TRBJ2-7	TGTGCCAGCAGCTTAGACCTCCCAGACTACGAGCAGTACTTC	CASSLDLPDYEQYF
TRBV29-1	.	few	TRBJ2-1	TGCAGCGGCGGTGTTAATGAGCAGTTCTTC	CSGGVNEQFF
TRBV29-1	.	.	TRBJ1-3	TGCAGCGTTGACCAGGCCGCCGCCGGAAACACCATATATTTT	CSVDQAAAGNTIYF
TRBV6-6	TRBD1	few	TRBJ1-5	TGTGCCAGCAGGTTAGGACAGGGGACTCAGCCCCAGCATTTT	CASRLGQGTQPQHF
TRBV11-3	.	.	TRBJ2-7	TGTGCCAGCAGCTTTAGCAGCCTAAAATACGAGCAGTACTTC	CASSFSSLKYEQYF
TRBV7-2	.	.	TRBJ1-2	TGTGCCACCGGGATTAACTATGGCTACACCTTC	CATGINYGYTF
TRBV7-6	TRBD1	.	TRBJ2-7	TGTGCCAGCAGCCCAGGGGGTTACGAGCAGTACTTC	CASSPGGYEQYF
TRBV5-5	.	once	TRBJ2-7	TGTGCCAGCAGCTTGGCCGTCCGGGGTTACGAGCAGTACTTC	CASSLAVRGYEQYF
TRBV19	TRBD1	.	TRBJ2-3	TGTGACACACCTCTCCGGGACAGCTTTCGGACAGATACGCAGTATTTT	CDTPLRDSFRTDTQYF
TRBV11-2	.	.	TRBJ2-2	TGTGCCAGCAGCTTGAATATTGCGAACGCGAACACCGGGGAGCTGTTTTTT	CASSLNIANANTGELFF
TRBV6-4	TRBD1	.	TRBJ1-1	TGTGCCAGCAGTAGCGCAGGGGGCAACACTGAAGCTTTCTTT	CASSSAGGNTEAFF
TRBV9	.	.	TRBJ2-5	TGTGCCAGCAGTGAGCAGGGACTGAAGGAGACCCAGTACTTC	CASSEQGLKETQYF
TRBV19	TRBD1	.	TRBJ1-2	TGTGCCAGTAGTATCTTTGTTGGGGACAGAGGGGGCTACACCTTC	CASSIFVGDRGGYTF
TRBV7-3	TRBD2	.	TRBJ2-3	TGTGCCAGCAGCTTAACTTCATGGGGTAGCGGGGGCCTCACAGATACGCAGTATTTT	CASSLTSWGSGGLTDTQYF